Listed below are T cell receptor beta chains from one sample, sequenced in a study of shared clonotypes between healthy human individuals. The protocol was immunoSEQ multiplex PCR, while the TCRdb copy is restricted to in-frame clones and leaves out a portion. This repertoire shows 1.6 million or so clones, around 98.5% found once; its top ten account for approximately 0.4%. The sample consisted of naive CD4+ T cells sorted from blood. These receptors were collected from a man aged 25 to 40 in good health. CDR3s include the opening cysteine and the closing phenylalanine or tryptophan. The order of the fields is J gene, V gene, clone size, D gene, CDR3 length, CDR3 protein, CDR3 DNA. D genes are given only for firm matches. The size field is filled for only some rows; it gives once, few, many or a size class.

TRBJ2-7,TRBV5-6,-,TRBD2,15,CASSLGLAGVHEQYF,TGTGCCAGCAGCCTGGGGCTAGCGGGAGTCCACGAGCAGTACTTC
TRBJ1-4,TRBV4-1,once,-,16,CASSLQGVQGDEKLFF,TGCGCCAGCAGCCTACAAGGTGTACAGGGTGATGAAAAACTGTTTTTT
TRBJ2-2,TRBV28,-,-,14,CATLPGQNTGELFF,TGTGCCACCCTACCGGGACAGAACACCGGGGAGCTGTTTTTT
TRBJ2-1,TRBV19,-,TRBD2,16,CASSPVGLAGVPEQFF,TGTGCCAGTAGTCCCGTGGGACTAGCGGGAGTCCCTGAGCAGTTCTTC
TRBJ2-1,TRBV9,-,TRBD2,17,CASSPRFSGSLDNEQFF,TGTGCCAGCAGCCCCCGCTTTAGCGGGAGCCTCGACAATGAGCAGTTCTTC
TRBJ2-1,TRBV18,-,-,14,CASSGQSSYNEQFF,TGTGCCAGCTCAGGGCAGAGCTCCTACAATGAGCAGTTCTTC
TRBJ2-2,TRBV10-3,-,TRBD1,14,CAITGTGNTGELFF,TGTGCCATCACCGGGACAGGAAACACCGGGGAGCTGTTTTTT
TRBJ2-2,TRBV2,-,-,14,CASRELPNTGELFF,TGTGCCAGCAGGGAGTTGCCCAACACCGGGGAGCTGTTTTTT
TRBJ2-7,TRBV5-1,-,-,18,CASSRGNDPSGWRYEQYF,TGCGCCAGCAGCCGAGGGAATGATCCCAGCGGGTGGCGCTACGAGCAGTACTTC
TRBJ2-4,TRBV5-5,-,-,15,CASSSAGTSLNIQYF,TGTGCCAGCAGCTCCGCGGGGACCTCCCTAAACATTCAGTACTTC
TRBJ2-1,TRBV6-1,-,TRBD1,14,CASSAVTGIGAQFF,TGTGCCAGCAGTGCGGTGACAGGGATCGGCGCGCAGTTCTTC
TRBJ2-2,TRBV27,-,-,16,CASSLGLLSSAGELFF,TGTGCCAGCAGTTTAGGACTTTTAAGTTCCGCAGGGGAGCTGTTTTTT
TRBJ2-5,TRBV28,-,-,13,CASHLDNEETQYF,TGTGCCAGCCACCTCGACAATGAGGAGACCCAGTACTTC
TRBJ1-2,TRBV9,-,TRBD1,14,CASSVDRGITGYTF,TGTGCCAGCAGCGTAGACAGGGGAATCACTGGCTACACCTTC
TRBJ2-5,TRBV5-1,-,-,17,CASSLAMGVGIGETQYF,TGCGCCAGCAGCTTGGCCATGGGGGTTGGGATAGGAGAGACCCAGTACTTC
TRBJ2-5,TRBV14,-,-,12,CASSQLGTPRYF,TGTGCCAGCAGCCAACTCGGGACACCGAGGTACTTC
TRBJ2-5,TRBV5-1,-,TRBD1,17,CASSYNSDRVYQETQYF,TGCGCCAGCAGCTACAATTCGGACAGGGTGTACCAAGAGACCCAGTACTTC
TRBJ2-7,TRBV7-9,-,-,15,CASSEPQGLSYEQYF,TGTGCCAGCAGCGAACCGCAGGGATTGTCCTACGAGCAGTACTTC
TRBJ2-7,TRBV6-5,-,TRBD1,14,CASRPDRLLYEQYF,TGTGCCAGCAGACCGGACAGGCTCCTCTACGAGCAGTACTTC
TRBJ1-2,TRBV30,-,-,13,CAWSVAGPHGYTF,TGTGCCTGGAGTGTGGCGGGGCCCCATGGCTACACCTTC
TRBJ2-7,TRBV11-2,-,-,15,CASSPRGFKSYEQYF,TGTGCCAGCAGCCCCAGGGGATTCAAGTCCTACGAGCAGTACTTC
TRBJ2-3,TRBV28,-,TRBD2,13,CAILAGGPGTQYF,TGTGCCATACTAGCGGGAGGGCCGGGTACGCAGTATTTT
TRBJ2-5,TRBV18,-,-,15,CASSFGKLGQETQYF,TGTGCCAGCTCATTTGGAAAGTTGGGACAAGAGACCCAGTACTTC
TRBJ2-6,TRBV7-8,-,-,19,CASSFVRTGKNSGANVLTF,TGTGCCAGCAGCTTTGTTCGTACAGGGAAGAACTCTGGGGCCAACGTCCTGACTTTC
TRBJ1-1,TRBV30,-,-,13,CAWRRQRNTEAFF,TGTGCCTGGAGACGACAGAGAAACACTGAAGCTTTCTTT
TRBJ2-1,TRBV7-9,once,-,15,CASSLGTRGFVEQFF,TGTGCCAGCAGCTTAGGGACGAGAGGGTTTGTTGAGCAGTTCTTC
TRBJ2-3,TRBV18,-,TRBD2,16,CASSLWQAGAGDTQYF,TGTGCCAGCTCACTATGGCAAGCGGGAGCTGGAGATACGCAGTATTTT
TRBJ1-1,TRBV28,-,-,15,CASKDTGRGGSEAFF,TGTGCCAGCAAAGATACAGGGCGGGGAGGGTCTGAAGCTTTCTTT
TRBJ1-4,TRBV5-1,-,-,15,CASSLYSGDNEKLFF,TGCGCCAGCAGCTTGTATTCAGGGGATAATGAAAAACTGTTTTTT
TRBJ2-5,TRBV30,-,TRBD2,14,CAWSKLAAQETQYF,TGTGCCTGGAGTAAACTAGCGGCTCAAGAGACCCAGTACTTC
TRBJ1-2,TRBV5-1,-,TRBD1,15,CASSLVTGGNYGYTF,TGCGCCAGCAGCTTGGTTACAGGGGGGAACTATGGCTACACCTTC
TRBJ2-7,TRBV23-1,once,-,15,CASSPRGRVRNEQYF,TGCGCCAGCAGTCCAAGAGGTCGGGTGAGGAACGAGCAGTACTTC
TRBJ2-1,TRBV4-1,-,TRBD2,17,CASSPLLTSGRANEQFF,TGCGCCAGCAGTCCCCTCTTGACTAGCGGGAGGGCCAATGAGCAGTTCTTC
TRBJ1-1,TRBV18,-,-,15,CASSSWTGMDTEAFF,TGTGCCAGCTCATCTTGGACCGGGATGGACACTGAAGCTTTCTTT
TRBJ1-1,TRBV20-1,once,-,10,CSAAYTEAFF,TGCAGTGCTGCCTACACTGAAGCTTTCTTT
TRBJ2-1,TRBV11-2,once,-,13,CASIHGEYNEQFF,TGTGCCAGCATTCACGGAGAGTACAATGAGCAGTTCTTC
TRBJ2-3,TRBV29-1,-,-,16,CSVRRTDLVRADTQYF,TGCAGCGTTCGCAGGACGGACCTCGTCAGGGCAGATACGCAGTATTTT
TRBJ2-2,TRBV10-3,-,TRBD1,14,CAISSGTGTGELFF,TGTGCCATCAGCTCCGGGACAGGGACCGGGGAGCTGTTTTTT
TRBJ2-1,TRBV9,-,TRBD2,15,CASSVAGGRDPEQFF,TGTGCCAGCAGCGTAGCAGGCGGGAGGGATCCTGAGCAGTTCTTC
TRBJ1-5,TRBV19,-,-,12,CASRGENQPQHF,TGTGCCAGTAGGGGGGAAAATCAGCCCCAGCATTTT
TRBJ1-3,TRBV6-5,-,-,15,CASSYSSGTGNTIYF,TGTGCCAGCAGTTACTCTTCAGGGACTGGAAACACCATATATTTT
TRBJ1-5,TRBV7-2,-,-,15,CASSPGAGKGQPQHF,TGTGCCAGCAGCCCGGGGGCAGGGAAGGGGCAGCCCCAGCATTTT